These 27 T cell receptor beta chains came from one sample sequenced in a study of T-cell reconstitution after alpha-beta-depleted transplantation in children. Preparing the TCRbeta library involved the use of unique molecular identifiers. TCRdb reanalysed the PCR reads using MiXCR and keeps one entry per CDR3 protein. The table shows 230,000 or so distinct CDR3 sequences, with more than 7.5% occurring only once. Specimen: PBMCs from the stem cell graft donor, collected from the stem cell graft. The receptors were sampled from a human donor who donated a stem cell graft to a child with SCID.

This clonotype was counted many times. The genes are TRBV9 and TRBJ2-1, with 9 bases aligning to TRBD2. The CDR3 length is 15 residues. CDR1 is SGDLS, CDR2 YYNGEE, per germline. V shed 0 bases and J 5 bases; nucleotides not matched to a gene: 3. CDR3 sequence: CASSVGSGGNNEQFF. In nucleotides, the CDR3 is TGTGCCAGCAGCGTAGGGAGCGGGGGGAACAATGAGCAGTTCTTC.

The sample holds many counts of this clonotype. The J gene is TRBJ2-5, the V gene TRBV5-1; D is unresolved. Germline V CDR1 and CDR2: SGHRS, YFSETQ. The CDR3 sequence is 13 residues long. The V and J ends lost 4 bases and 3 bases respectively, with 10 bases between them. CDR3 protein: CASSPSAEETQYF. The DNA for the CDR3 is TGCGCCAGCAGCCCCTCGGCGGAAGAGACCCAGTACTTC.

The chain combines TRBV10-3 with TRBJ1-3, with D tentatively TRBD1 (5 bases). The CDR3 runs 12 residues. CDR1 and CDR2 (germline): ENHRY, SYGVKD. Trimming left V 3 bases short and J 10 bases short, with 10 bases between. The CDR3 spells CAISDAGTTIYF. The CDR3 nucleotides are TGTGCCATCAGTGACGCCGGGACGACCATATATTTT.

Many counts were recorded for this clonotype. The genes are TRBV20-1 and TRBJ1-5, with 9 bases fitting TRBD1. The CDR3 runs 15 residues. After removal of 3 bases from V and 1 base from J, the junction contained 4 bases not matched to a gene. Germline CDR1 is DFQATT and CDR2 is SNEGSKA (reference sequence). This CDR3 is CSASSGTGSNQPQHF. CDR3 nucleotide sequence: TGCAGTGCTAGCTCCGGGACAGGGAGCAATCAGCCCCAGCATTTT.

This clonotype appeared a few times. DNA for the CDR3: TGTGCCAGCAGGTATCTTAGTACTAGCACAGATACGCAGTATTTT. Amino acids: CASRYLSTSTDTQYF. The rearrangement links TRBV6-5 to TRBJ2-3; unclear D gene. The CDR3 is 15 residues long. Trimming removed 6 bases at V and 0 bases at J, with 13 bases between. Germline V gene sequence: CDR1 MNHEY, CDR2 SVGAGI.

This clonotype was seen repeatedly, ten times or more. The J gene is TRBJ2-7, the V gene TRBV5-5; D is uncertain. Trimming took off 0 bases at V and 3 bases at J, with 13 bases between the two ends. This CDR3 comprises 15 residues. CDR1 and CDR2 (germline): SGHKS, YYEKEE (reference sequence). The CDR3 spells CASSLAMDGYYEQYF. In nucleotides, the CDR3 is TGTGCCAGCAGCTTGGCCATGGACGGATACTACGAGCAGTACTTC.

This clonotype appeared many times. CDR3 sequence: CASSPARGQPQHF. The CDR3 coding sequence is TGTGCCAGCAGCCCCGCGAGGGGGCAGCCCCAGCATTTT. The rearrangement uses TRBV5-5 and TRBJ1-5, with D possibly TRBD1 on 6 matching bases. V was cut by 4 bases and J by 7 bases, with 12 bases left in between. Germline lookup yields CDR1 SGHKS and CDR2 YYEKEE (reference sequence). The CDR3 consists of 13 residues.

CDR3 region: CASSPGLLWAEAFF. CDR3 bases: TGTGCCAGCAGCCCGGGACTCCTGTGGGCTGAAGCTTTCTTT. This chain joins TRBV5-6 and TRBJ1-1; D might be TRBD1 (5 bases). The CDR3 loop spans 14 amino acids. V lost 4 bases, J lost 6 bases, and 16 bases lay in between. Germline V gives CDR1 SGHDT, CDR2 YYEEEE.

The sample holds many counts of this clonotype. The CDR3 nucleotides are TGTGCCAGCAGCTTAAAGAGTCTTGAAGCTTTCTTT. This gives the protein CASSLKSLEAFF. This chain connects TRBV7-9 to TRBJ1-1; D gene ambiguous. V was cut by 2 bases and J by 7 bases, with 8 bases left in between. The germline V gene has CDR1 SEHNR and CDR2 FQNEAQ (reference sequence). This CDR3 spans 12 amino acids.

This clonotype was seen many times. The chain combines TRBV20-1 with TRBJ2-1; D is unresolved. Trimming took 6 bases from V and 10 from J, leaving 10 bases between them. The CDR3 consists of 10 residues. Looked up from germline, CDR1 is DFQATT and CDR2 is SNEGSKA (reference sequence). The CDR3: CSANRPEQFF. CDR3 bases: TGCAGTGCCAACCGGCCAGAGCAGTTCTTC.

The CDR3 nucleotides read TGTGCCAGCAGCTTTTGGTGGGATAACTATGGCTACACCTTC. Protein sequence: CASSFWWDNYGYTF. The chain carries TRBV5-6 and TRBJ1-2; D is unclear. Germline CDR1 is SGHDT and CDR2 is YYEEEE. Trimming took off 2 bases at V and 1 base at J, with 9 bases between the two ends. This CDR3 comprises 14 residues.

The sample holds many counts of this clonotype. V and J are TRBV12-3 or TRBV12-4 and TRBJ2-7, with D possibly TRBD1 on 6 matching bases. Trimming took off 3 bases at V and 6 bases at J, with 12 bases between the two ends. The CDR3 consists of 13 residues. The CDR3 loop is CASSFNRRGEQYF. CDR3 DNA: TGTGCCAGCAGTTTTAACCGCAGGGGCGAGCAGTACTTC.

This clonotype was seen repeatedly, ten times or more. The chain uses TRBV6-2 or TRBV6-3 and TRBJ2-5; D possibly matches TRBD1 or TRBD2 (5 bases each). Per the germline V gene, CDR1 is MNHEY and CDR2 is SVGEGT. The ends were cut back, 6 bases at V and 5 bases at J, with 16 bases in the middle. This CDR3 spans 14 amino acids. The CDR3 coding sequence is TGTGCCAGCAGCCACCGGGACCTAGGGGAGACCCAGTACTTC. Translated, it gives CASSHRDLGETQYF.

This clonotype was detected ten times or more. The chain couples TRBV9 to TRBJ2-3; 10 bases align to TRBD1. Unmatched junction bases numbered 6, after V lost 4 bases and J lost 1 base. Germline assignment: CDR1 SGDLS and CDR2 YYNGEE. CDR3 size: 16 residues. The CDR3 DNA is TGTGCCAGCAGCACACGACAGGGGGCTGGCACAGATACGCAGTATTTT. It specifies CASSTRQGAGTDTQYF. The whole variable domain, filled in from reference TRBV9 and TRBJ2-3, reads DSGVTQTPKHLITATGQRVTLRCSPRSGDLSVYWYQQSLDQGLQFLIQYYNGEERAKGNILERFSAQQFPDLHSELNLSSLELGDSALYFCASSTRQGAGTDTQYFGPGTRLTVL.

This clonotype was counted only a few times. The chain recombines TRBV18 with TRBJ2-3; 8 bases agree with TRBD2. Germline assignment: CDR1 KGHSH and CDR2 LQKENI. The V and J ends lost 1 base and 1 base, in that order; junction bases with no gene match: 1. The CDR3 sequence is 15 residues long. The CDR3 here is CASSPQLAGTDTQYF. The CDR3 nucleotides read TGTGCCAGCTCACCACAACTAGCGGGCACAGATACGCAGTATTTT.

This clonotype was recorded at least ten times. The V gene is TRBV5-1, the J gene TRBJ2-5; 9 positions match TRBD2. The germline CDR1 and CDR2 sequences are SGHRS and YFSETQ. The CDR3 extends over 17 amino acids. The V segment lost 0 bases and the J segment 2 bases; nucleotides outside the gene matches: 8. The CDR3 DNA is TGCGCCAGCAGCTTGGGGGCTAGCGGGGCTTTTCAAGAGACCCAGTACTTC. This gives the protein CASSLGASGAFQETQYF.

This clonotype was seen many times. The chain couples TRBV5-1 to TRBJ2-2, with unresolved D. Trimming removed 1 base from V and 2 bases from J, with 12 bases in between. This CDR3 comprises 16 residues. Germline assignment: CDR1 SGHRS and CDR2 YFSETQ. CDR3 in amino acids: CASSLNFASNTGELFF. Here the CDR3 DNA reads TGCGCCAGCAGCTTGAACTTCGCGTCTAACACCGGGGAGCTGTTTTTT.

This clonotype has only a few counts. The rearrangement links TRBV20-1 to TRBJ2-3, with D possibly matching TRBD1 (6 bases). The V gene's germline CDR1 is DFQATT and CDR2 SNEGSKA (reference sequence). The CDR3 is made up of 17 amino acids. The CDR3 is CCARVVGKGVMADTQYF. For the CDR3, the DNA is TGCTGCGCTAGAGTCGTCGGAAAGGGGGTCATGGCAGATACGCAGTATTTT.

The sample holds many counts of this clonotype. The CDR3 DNA is TGCGCCAGCAGCTTGCGATACAGGGGGAAGAACACTGAAGCTTTCTTT. It yields the protein CASSLRYRGKNTEAFF. The chain carries TRBV5-1 and TRBJ1-1; TRBD1 matches at 8 bases. V trimming: 1 base; J trimming: 1 base; junction bases outside the gene matches: 6. Germline V lookup: CDR1 SGHRS, CDR2 YFSETQ. This CDR3 has 16 amino acids.

In its sample, this clonotype was seen many times. V gene TRBV18 combines with J gene TRBJ2-7; D remains unclear. Germline assignment: CDR1 KGHSH and CDR2 LQKENI. The CDR3 contains 14 residues. The V gene lost 0 bases and the J gene lost 3 bases, with 9 bases spanning the gap. CDR3 bases: TGTGCCAGCTCACCACCCTCGGTCGGCTACGAGCAGTACTTC. As protein: CASSPPSVGYEQYF.

This clonotype was detected many times. V gene TRBV20-1 combines with J gene TRBJ1-1; TRBD1 agrees at 8 bases. Germline assignment: CDR1 DFQATT and CDR2 SNEGSKA (reference sequence). V shed 5 bases and J 3 bases; nucleotides not matched to a gene: 11. CDR3 length: 15 amino acids. CDR3 DNA sequence: TGCAGTGCTTGGCAGGGGGCCGGGTCTTACACTGAAGCTTTCTTT. As protein: CSAWQGAGSYTEAFF.

This clonotype was detected many times. In DNA, the CDR3 is TGTGCCAGCAACCGCCGGGACAGGGGGTACAATGAGCAGTTCTTC. Its translation: CASNRRDRGYNEQFF. This chain joins TRBV27 and TRBJ2-1; 11 bases fit TRBD1. The CDR3 totals 15 residues. The trim removed 7 bases at V and 4 bases at J, leaving 6 bases unmatched. Germline V gene sequence: CDR1 MNHEY, CDR2 SMNVEV (reference sequence).

The gene calls are TRBV28 and TRBJ1-5; no firm D call. The CDR3 extends over 15 amino acids. The V gene's germline CDR1 is MDHEN and CDR2 SYDVKM. V lost 4 bases and J 1 base, leaving 11 bases between the germline ends. The CDR3 DNA is TGTGCCAGCAGTTCCCCAGCGTCGAGCAATCAGCCCCAGCATTTT. This encodes CASSSPASSNQPQHF.

This clonotype has a count of ten or more. The gene calls are TRBV5-6 and TRBJ2-7, with 7 bases fitting TRBD1. V was pared by 4 bases and J by 2 bases, with 9 bases of the junction left unmatched. CDR3 length: 15 amino acids. Looked up from germline, CDR1 is SGHDT and CDR2 is YYEEEE. The CDR3 is CASSRDSIFPYEQYF. The CDR3 DNA reads as TGTGCCAGCAGCCGGGACAGCATCTTTCCCTACGAGCAGTACTTC.

This clonotype appeared many times. The gene calls are TRBV5-1 and TRBJ2-5; D not resolved. The germline gives CDR1 SGHRS, CDR2 YFSETQ. V gave up 0 bases and J gave up 2 bases, with 11 bases separating them. The CDR3 length is 15 residues. The CDR3 DNA reads as TGCGCCAGCAGCTTGGGGCGGCCCAGACAAGAGACCCAGTACTTC. This gives the protein CASSLGRPRQETQYF.

At least ten counts were recorded for this clonotype. The chain is built from TRBV29-1 and TRBJ2-1; no firm D call. Germline lookup yields CDR1 SQVTM and CDR2 ANQGSEA. Trimming left V 2 bases short and J 6 bases short, with 14 bases between. CDR3 length equals 14 residues. The CDR3 bases are TGCAGCGTTGAACAGGTCCAATTGATCAATGAGCAGTTCTTC. Its translation is CSVEQVQLINEQFF.

The rearrangement links TRBV15 to TRBJ2-7; unclear D gene. This CDR3 has 16 amino acids. Germline V gives CDR1 LNHNV, CDR2 YYDKDF (reference sequence). The V and J ends lost 0 bases and 4 bases respectively, with 16 bases between them. CDR3: CATSRDGALGRYEQYF. DNA of the CDR3: TGTGCCACCAGCAGAGATGGAGCTCTAGGCCGGTACGAGCAGTACTTC.